Below, 3 T cell receptor beta chains from the same sample are listed, as sequenced in a study of T cell responses to AZD1222 COVID-19 vaccine. TCRdb keeps only in-frame clones here, not all; method: immunoSEQ multiplex PCR. The data show about 120,000 clones, approximately 93% seen once. Sequencing used peripheral blood, obtained on day 0 of AZD1222 vaccination. The receptor source for this set is an adult in good health.

This chain links TRBV29-1 with TRBJ2-7; D perhaps matches TRBD2 (7 bases). CDR3 length: 14 amino acids. The V end was cut by 5 bases, the J end by 6 bases, with 20 bases between. The germline V gene has CDR1 SQVTM and CDR2 ANQGSEA. The CDR3 here is CSVRFGGGGSEQYF. Here the CDR3 DNA reads TGCAGCGTTAGATTTGGGGGAGGGGGAAGCGAGCAGTACTTC.

The chain joins TRBV5-8 to TRBJ2-6, with D possibly called TRBD1 or TRBD2 (5 bases each). Trimming left V 4 bases short and J 4 bases short, with 15 bases between. CDR3 size: 16 residues. In germline, CDR1 is SGHTS, CDR2 YDEGEE. In DNA, the CDR3 is TGTGCCAGCAGCCCGAGGGGTGGCGGGGGGGCCAACGTCCTGACTTTC. As protein: CASSPRGGGGANVLTF.

V is TRBV5-1 and J is TRBJ2-2, with 11 bases that match TRBD2. The germline V gene has CDR1 SGHRS and CDR2 YFSETQ. The CDR3 spans 15 residues. V lost 4 bases, J lost 6 bases, and 5 bases stayed unmatched. This CDR3 reads CASSPSGRLAGELFF. The CDR3 DNA is TGCGCCAGCAGCCCTAGCGGGAGGTTGGCCGGGGAGCTGTTTTTT.